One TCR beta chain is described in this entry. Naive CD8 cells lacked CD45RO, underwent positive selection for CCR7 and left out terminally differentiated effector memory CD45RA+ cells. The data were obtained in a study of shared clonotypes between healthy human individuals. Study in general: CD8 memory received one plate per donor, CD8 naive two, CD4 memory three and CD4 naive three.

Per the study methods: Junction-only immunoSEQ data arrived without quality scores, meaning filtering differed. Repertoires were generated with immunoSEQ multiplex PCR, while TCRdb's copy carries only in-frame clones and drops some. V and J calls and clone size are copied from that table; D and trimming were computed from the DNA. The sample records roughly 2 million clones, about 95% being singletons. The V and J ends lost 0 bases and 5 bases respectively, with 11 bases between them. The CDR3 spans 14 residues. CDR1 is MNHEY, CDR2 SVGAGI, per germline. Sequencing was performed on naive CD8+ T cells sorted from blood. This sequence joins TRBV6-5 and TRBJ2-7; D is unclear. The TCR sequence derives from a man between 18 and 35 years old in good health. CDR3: CASSYSEIYDEQYF. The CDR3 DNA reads TGTGCCAGCAGTTACTCGGAAATTTACGACGAGCAGTACTTC.